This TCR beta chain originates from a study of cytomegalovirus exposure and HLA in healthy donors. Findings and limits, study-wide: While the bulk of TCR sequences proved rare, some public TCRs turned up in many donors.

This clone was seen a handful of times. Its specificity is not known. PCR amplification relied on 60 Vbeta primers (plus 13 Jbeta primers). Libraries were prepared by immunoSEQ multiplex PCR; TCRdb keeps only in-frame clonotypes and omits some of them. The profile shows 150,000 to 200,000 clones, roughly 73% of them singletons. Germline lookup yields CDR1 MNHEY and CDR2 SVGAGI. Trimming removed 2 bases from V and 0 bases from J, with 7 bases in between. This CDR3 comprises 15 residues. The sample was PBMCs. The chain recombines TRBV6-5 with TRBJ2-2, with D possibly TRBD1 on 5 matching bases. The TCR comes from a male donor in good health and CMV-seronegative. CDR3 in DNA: TGTGCCAGCAGTTACGCAGGGCCGAACACCGGGGAGCTGTTTTTT. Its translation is CASSYAGPNTGELFF.